Detailed here is one T cell receptor (beta chain). Its antigen is not identified. These data are taken from a study of T cell responses to AZD1222 COVID-19 vaccine. Whole-study results and caveats: Mostly white British, mostly female donors; authors suggested clonal diversity may be underestimated.

TCRdb keeps only in-frame clones here, not all; method: immunoSEQ multiplex PCR. The data contain approximately 180,000 clones, around 90% of them singletons. CDR3 length: 13 residues. Germline CDR1 SQVTM, CDR2 ANQGSEA. Between the trimmed V and J ends, which lost 4 bases and 2 bases, there was a span of 9 bases. This TCR came from an adult in good health. The chain couples TRBV29-1 to TRBJ1-3, with D possibly matching TRBD1 (5 bases). Sequencing used peripheral blood, obtained on day 0 of AZD1222 vaccination. The CDR3 loop reads CSVAGNPGNTIYF. CDR3 in DNA: TGCAGCGTTGCAGGGAACCCTGGAAACACCATATATTTT.